This is a list of T cell receptor beta chains from one sample in a study of control samples from healthy donors and cancer patients. TCRdb's copy holds only in-frame clones and misses some; the assay was immunoSEQ multiplex PCR. The data hold about 130,000 clones, with 75% to 95% observed a single time. Input material: blood. Every receptor here comes from a man aged 35 to 55 in good health. CDR3s include the opening cysteine and the closing phenylalanine or tryptophan. The D gene is left open where the match is weak. Part of the rows lack a size; the others show once, few, many or a class for expanded clones.

TRBJ2-2	few	.	TRBV11-3	TGTGCCAGCAGCTTAGCAACCGGGGAGCTGTTTTTT	CASSLATGELFF
TRBJ2-3	.	TRBD2	TRBV7-2	TGTGCCAGCAGCGTTGGCCGGGGGGGGCGGGGGGATACGCAGTATTTT	CASSVGRGGRGDTQYF
TRBJ1-4	.	TRBD1	TRBV6-5	TGTGCCAGCGGGGACAGGGAGCGTGAAAAACTGTTTTTT	CASGDREREKLFF
TRBJ2-1	.	.	TRBV9	TGTGCCAGCAGCGTAAGTGGGGGGGACAGTGTTTATGAGCAGTTCTTC	CASSVSGGDSVYEQFF
TRBJ2-2	once	.	TRBV9	TGTGCCAGCAGCTCCAAAAGTAACACCGGGGAGCTGTTTTTT	CASSSKSNTGELFF
TRBJ1-1	.	.	TRBV19	TGTGCCAGTAGTCTCCACAGGACACAAAACACTGAAGCTTTCTTT	CASSLHRTQNTEAFF
TRBJ1-1	.	.	TRBV5-1	TGCGCCAGCACACCATATTCAGGGGATGGCACTGAAGCTTTCTTT	CASTPYSGDGTEAFF
TRBJ2-7	.	.	TRBV9	TGTGCCAGCAGCGTAGATAACTCTCCAGCCTACGAGCAGTACTTC	CASSVDNSPAYEQYF
TRBJ2-7	once	.	TRBV7-3	TGTGCCAGCAGCTTACGTGACGCAGCCTCCTACGAGCAGTACTTC	CASSLRDAASYEQYF
TRBJ2-1	.	TRBD2	TRBV11-3	TGTGCCAGCAGCTTGGGTCTTAGCGGGGGGATTAATGAGCAGTTCTTC	CASSLGLSGGINEQFF
TRBJ2-7	.	.	TRBV5-1	TGCGCCAGCAGCGTGGACAATAACCTCTCCTACGAGCAGTACTTC	CASSVDNNLSYEQYF
TRBJ1-4	.	.	TRBV6-1	TGTGCCAGCAGTGAGGGACACGTTAATAATGAAAAACTGTTTTTT	CASSEGHVNNEKLFF
TRBJ2-2	.	.	TRBV7-8	TGTGCCAGCAGCCGGAACACCGGGGAGCTGTTTTTT	CASSRNTGELFF
TRBJ2-6	.	TRBD1	TRBV5-4	TGTGCCAGCAGCTCGGACAGGCGCTCTGGGGCCAACGTCCTGACTTTC	CASSSDRRSGANVLTF
TRBJ1-1	.	TRBD1	TRBV10-3	TGTGCCATCAGGGGGACAGAGCGGACTGAAGCTTTCTTT	CAIRGTERTEAFF
TRBJ1-1	.	.	TRBV11-2	TGTGCCAGCAGCTTAGTGGCGAACACTGAAGCTTTCTTT	CASSLVANTEAFF
TRBJ2-1	.	.	TRBV30	TGTGCCTGGAGTGAACAGGGCTACAATGAGCAGTTCTTC	CAWSEQGYNEQFF
TRBJ2-3	.	.	TRBV6-1	TGTGCCAGCAGTGAAAGGGGTGGCCTCGGTGGTGTGTGGGATACGCAGTATTTT	CASSERGGLGGVWDTQYF
TRBJ2-5	.	.	TRBV28	TGTGCCAGCAGTTTAGGCAGGGCGGGCCCCGAGACCCAGTACTTC	CASSLGRAGPETQYF
TRBJ2-1	.	TRBD2	TRBV10-1	TGCGCCAGCAGTGATCTAGCGGGGGGGGACAATGAGCAGTTCTTC	CASSDLAGGDNEQFF
TRBJ2-3	.	.	TRBV5-1	TGCGCCAGCAGCTTGACGGACCCTAGGACAGATACGCAGTATTTT	CASSLTDPRTDTQYF
TRBJ1-4	.	TRBD1	TRBV9	TGTGCCAGCAGCCCACAGGGGACTAATGAAAAACTGTTTTTT	CASSPQGTNEKLFF
TRBJ1-3	.	.	TRBV5-1	TGCGCCAGCAGCTCTGGTGGACAGTTTGGAAACACCATATATTTT	CASSSGGQFGNTIYF
TRBJ2-2	.	.	TRBV27	TGTGCCAGCAGTTCCCTCCCCGCCCCGGGCGGGGAGCTGTTTTTT	CASSSLPAPGGELFF
TRBJ1-2	.	.	TRBV27	TGTGCCAGCAGTTTAGGGAGGGGAAGCACTAACTATGGCTACACCTTC	CASSLGRGSTNYGYTF
TRBJ2-7	.	TRBD1	TRBV4-1	TGCGCCAGCAGCCGCGGGACAGGGGGTTCGTACGAGCAGTACTTC	CASSRGTGGSYEQYF
TRBJ1-5	.	.	TRBV6-6	TGTGCCAGCAGTTATGGTAGGCTGGGCAATCAGCCCCAGCATTTT	CASSYGRLGNQPQHF
TRBJ1-1	.	.	TRBV4-1	TGCGCCAGCAGCCAAGATCAGGATGCGTGGTGGGAAGCTTTCTTT	CASSQDQDAWWEAFF
TRBJ2-2	.	.	TRBV15	TGTGCCACCCGCCCTCGTGGGAACACCGGGGAGCTGTTTTTT	CATRPRGNTGELFF
TRBJ1-1	.	.	TRBV6-1	TGTGCCAGCAGTGAATGGGGAGGGGACACTGAAGCTTTCTTT	CASSEWGGDTEAFF
TRBJ1-4	.	TRBD1	TRBV2	TGTGCCAGCAGTGGGCCGGGACAGGATAATGAAAAACTGTTTTTT	CASSGPGQDNEKLFF
TRBJ2-5	.	.	TRBV5-1	TGCGCCAGCAGCTTGGGACAGGAAGAGACCCAGTACTTC	CASSLGQEETQYF
TRBJ1-1	.	.	TRBV6-5	TGTGCCAGCAGTTACTCTTTCATCGGCGGGGGGACTGAAGCTTTCTTT	CASSYSFIGGGTEAFF
TRBJ2-2	.	.	TRBV15	TGTGCCACCAGCAGAGATTTGGGGGACACCGGGGAGCTGTTTTTT	CATSRDLGDTGELFF
TRBJ1-5	.	TRBD1	TRBV4-2	TGTGCCAGCAGCCAAGCCACGGACAGGGTCAATCAGCCCCAGCATTTT	CASSQATDRVNQPQHF
TRBJ1-2	.	.	TRBV3-1/TRBV3-2	TGTGCCAGCAGCCAGAGGGGGGACCCCCGAGGGGGCTACACCTTC	CASSQRGDPRGGYTF
TRBJ2-1	.	TRBD2	TRBV2	TGTGCCAGCCATGGAACTAGCGGGGGCCCCCCCGCAGTCTACAATGAGCAGTTCTTC	CASHGTSGGPPAVYNEQFF
TRBJ1-2	few	.	TRBV12-3/TRBV12-4	TGTGCCAGCAGACAGGGATTTGCGGGCTACACCTTC	CASRQGFAGYTF
TRBJ1-3	.	TRBD1	TRBV6-1	TGTGCCAGCAGTGAACGACAGGGGCCAAACACCATATATTTT	CASSERQGPNTIYF
TRBJ2-2	once	.	TRBV9	TGTGCCAGCAGCGTAGTGGGGACCTCACAGGGAACCGGGGAGCTGTTTTTT	CASSVVGTSQGTGELFF
TRBJ1-6	.	.	TRBV2	TGTGCCAGCAGTGATGACAGCTCCTATAATTCACCCCTCCACTTT	CASSDDSSYNSPLHF
TRBJ2-7	.	.	TRBV3-1/TRBV3-2	TGTGCCAGCAGCCAAGTACACGAGCAGTACTTC	CASSQVHEQYF
TRBJ2-5	.	.	TRBV2	TGTGCCAGCATTGCGGGGAGAACGGTAGAGACCCAGTACTTC	CASIAGRTVETQYF
TRBJ1-1	.	.	TRBV10-1	TGCGCCAGCAGTGAGTCGACGGGGTGGTACACTGAAGCTTTCTTT	CASSESTGWYTEAFF
TRBJ1-2	.	.	TRBV5-6	TGTGCCAGCAGCCCCTACACCAGGGTTCAGGGCTACACCTTC	CASSPYTRVQGYTF
TRBJ1-1	.	.	TRBV18	TGTGCCAGCTCACTGGAAGTTAACACTGAAGCTTTCTTT	CASSLEVNTEAFF
TRBJ2-3	.	.	TRBV5-6	TGTGCCAGCAGCTTGGCCAGGGACGGGCAGTACACAGATACGCAGTATTTT	CASSLARDGQYTDTQYF